These 27 T cell receptor beta chains share one sample of origin, sequenced in a study of graft-versus-host responses after intestinal transplantation. Antigen specificity for these receptors is unknown. Profiling relied on immunoSEQ multiplex PCR, and the TCRdb table lists in-frame clones only, not all of them. The sample has about 90,000 clones, about 87% seen once. Material: unstimulated CD4+ T cells sorted from spleen or lymph node cells, obtained before transplant. The receptors were gathered from a human donor who was the organ donor for an intestinal transplant.

This rearrangement joins TRBV9 to TRBJ2-7, with 10 bases lining up with TRBD2. This CDR3 comprises 17 residues. Germline V lookup: CDR1 SGDLS, CDR2 YYNGEE. V gave up 0 bases and J gave up 1 base; unmatched junction bases: 7. The CDR3 loop is CASSVATQLAGSYEQYF. Here the CDR3 DNA reads TGTGCCAGCAGCGTAGCTACGCAACTAGCGGGATCCTACGAGCAGTACTTC.

V gene TRBV18 combines with J gene TRBJ2-3, with TRBD2 matching 10 bases. CDR1 is KGHSH and CDR2 is LQKENI in the germline V gene. J gave up 1 base and V 4 bases, and 2 bases lay outside the gene matches. The CDR3 spans 15 residues. CDR3: CASSRTSGGTDTQYF. The DNA for the CDR3 is TGTGCCAGCTCACGAACTAGCGGGGGCACAGATACGCAGTATTTT.

The chain employs TRBV21-1 and TRBJ1-5; the D call TRBD1 from the table was never checked on the DNA. TRBV21-1 is deemed a pseudogene. CDR3 size: 15 residues. CDR3 loop: CASGSGTGLFQPQHF. The DNA of the CDR3 is TGTGCCAGCGGATCCGGGACAGGGTTGTTTCAGCCCCAGCATTTT.

The chain carries TRBV29-1 and TRBJ2-3, with unresolved D. Germline lookup yields CDR1 SQVTM and CDR2 ANQGSEA. The CDR3 consists of 12 residues. V was cut by 4 bases and J by 6 bases, with 11 bases left in between. CDR3 protein: CSVGSGVDTQYF. Here the CDR3 DNA reads TGCAGCGTTGGTTCAGGCGTGGATACGCAGTATTTT.

V gene TRBV7-2 combines with J gene TRBJ2-6; D gene uncertain. CDR1 and CDR2 (germline): SGHTA, FQGNSA. V lost 5 bases and J lost 2, with 4 bases in between. The CDR3 extends over 13 amino acids. CDR3 nucleotides: TGTGCCAGCAGCCCCACTGGGGCCAACGTCCTGACTTTC. Protein: CASSPTGANVLTF.

The chain couples TRBV5-1 to TRBJ2-1; D is undetermined. CDR3 length equals 13 residues. Germline V gene sequence: CDR1 SGHRS, CDR2 YFSETQ. Trimming removed 5 bases from V and 7 bases from J, with 13 bases in between. The CDR3 DNA reads as TGCGCCAGCAGGGCGGAGCTCAATAATGAGCAGTTCTTC. Amino acid sequence: CASRAELNNEQFF.

The genes are TRBV18 and TRBJ1-3, with D possibly matching TRBD1 (5 bases). This CDR3 is 14 amino acids long. Germline CDR1 and CDR2: KGHSH and LQKENI. The V gene lost 6 bases and the J gene lost 0 bases, with 9 bases spanning the gap. The CDR3, as DNA: TGTGCCAGCTCGTCGACAGACTCTGGAAACACCATATATTTT. Its protein is CASSSTDSGNTIYF.

This clone was recorded only once. The chain employs TRBV7-3 and TRBJ2-4; the D gene is possibly TRBD2 (6 bases). The germline V and J ends were trimmed by 5 bases and 4 bases, with 24 bases remaining between them. The CDR3 runs to 18 residues. Germline values: CDR1 SGHTA, CDR2 FQGTGA. The CDR3 sequence: CASSQRGPESSAKNIQYF. The CDR3, as DNA: TGTGCCAGCAGCCAAAGGGGTCCCGAATCTAGCGCAAAAAACATTCAGTACTTC.

The V and J genes are TRBV5-6 and TRBJ2-7; 8 bases agree with TRBD2. Unmatched junction bases numbered 8, after V lost 4 bases and J lost 2 bases. CDR3 size: 15 residues. Germline CDR1 is SGHDT and CDR2 is YYEEEE. The CDR3 DNA sequence: TGTGCCAGCAGCGTCGAAACTAGCGGCGCCTACGAGCAGTACTTC. Its protein is CASSVETSGAYEQYF.

The V gene is TRBV28, the J gene TRBJ2-1, with 10 bases matching TRBD2. V was clipped by 8 bases and J by 4 bases; unmatched bases: 2. This CDR3 is 13 amino acids long. Germline V lookup: CDR1 MDHEN, CDR2 SYDVKM. Here the CDR3 DNA reads TGTGCCAGCGCTAGCGGGAGATACAATGAGCAGTTCTTC. Amino acids: CASASGRYNEQFF.

The rearrangement uses TRBV19 and TRBJ1-2, with TRBD1 identical over 10 bases. V dropped 5 bases and J dropped 4; count of bases not matched to a gene: 4. Germline V gene sequence: CDR1 LNHDA, CDR2 SQIVND (reference sequence). The CDR3 is 14 amino acids. Written as DNA, the CDR3 is TGTGCCAGTAGTTGGGACAGGGGTGGCTATGGCTACACCTTC. This gives the protein CASSWDRGGYGYTF.

V is TRBV6-4 and J is TRBJ2-1; 12 positions match TRBD2. J was trimmed by 4 bases and V by 4 bases; bases with no gene match: 8. The CDR3 has 17 residues. Per germline, CDR1 MRHNA and CDR2 SNTAGT. The CDR3 DNA reads as TGTGCCAGCAGTGCCACCCCCCTAGCGGGAGGGTACAATGAGCAGTTCTTC. As protein: CASSATPLAGGYNEQFF.

The chain is built from TRBV29-1 and TRBJ2-3; 14 bases map to TRBD2. J gave up 0 bases and V 7 bases, and 9 bases lay outside the gene matches. Germline V gene data show CDR1 as SQVTM and CDR2 as ANQGSEA. This CDR3 contains 17 residues. DNA for the CDR3: TGCAGCGCCCTGGGACTAGCGGGGGTACTTAGCACAGATACGCAGTATTTT. This encodes CSALGLAGVLSTDTQYF.

This clone was seen once. The chain joins TRBV10-1 to TRBJ2-7; 9 nucleotides line up with TRBD1. The ends lost 8 bases at V and 4 bases at J; junction bases unmatched: 6. Germline CDR1 reads WNHNN; CDR2 reads SYGVQD (reference sequence). This CDR3 region has 13 residues. The CDR3 is CASFNRGPYEQYF. CDR3 bases: TGCGCCAGCTTCAACAGGGGGCCGTACGAGCAGTACTTC.

The rearrangement joins TRBV7-2 to TRBJ2-4; a possible D gene is TRBD2 (7 bases). V dropped 5 bases and J dropped 6 bases, with 14 bases sitting between them. Germline V CDR1 and CDR2: SGHTA, FQGNSA. This CDR3 comprises 14 residues. In DNA, the CDR3 is TGTGCCAGCAGCCCGGGGGGCGGGGCAAACATTCAGTACTTC. This codes for CASSPGGGANIQYF.

The chain carries TRBV6-5 and TRBJ2-7; D is perhaps TRBD1 (5 bases). This CDR3 contains 9 residues. Per germline, CDR1 MNHEY and CDR2 SVGAGI. Deletions cut 10 bases from V and 7 bases from J, with 8 bases between. CDR3 in DNA: TGTGCCAAAAAGGGGGAGCAGTACTTC. It codes for CAKKGEQYF.

The gene calls are TRBV9 and TRBJ2-1; TRBD2 matches 11 bases. Germline CDR1 reads SGDLS; CDR2 reads YYNGEE. The CDR3 covers 17 residues. After removal of 4 bases from V and 0 bases from J, the junction contained 6 bases not matched to a gene. The CDR3 region is CASSLGLAASSYNEQFF. The CDR3, as DNA: TGTGCCAGCAGCCTGGGACTAGCGGCCAGCTCCTACAATGAGCAGTTCTTC. The variable domain in full, with the rest retrieved from reference TRBV9 and TRBJ2-1, is DSGVTQTPKHLITATGQRVTLRCSPRSGDLSVYWYQQSLDQGLQFLIQYYNGEERAKGNILERFSAQQFPDLHSELNLSSLELGDSALYFCASSLGLAASSYNEQFFGPGTRLTVL.

To note about this clone: The sample holds other DNA sequences that translate to the same CDR3. The genes are TRBV28 and TRBJ2-7, with 7 nucleotides matching TRBD1. The junction had 7 bases not matched to a gene; V was cut back by 5 bases and J by 3 bases. CDR3 length: 14 amino acids. CDR1 MDHEN and CDR2 SYDVKM come from the germline V gene. The CDR3 loop is CASSPPDRYYEQYF. In DNA, the CDR3 is TGTGCCAGCAGTCCGCCGGACAGGTACTACGAGCAGTACTTC.

A few counts support this clone. The chain employs TRBV6-5 and TRBJ2-5; TRBD2 agrees at 8 bases. CDR1 is MNHEY and CDR2 is SVGAGI in the germline V gene. This CDR3 spans 11 amino acids. V gave up 8 bases and J gave up 12 bases; unmatched junction bases: 8. The CDR3 here is CASSSGGREYF. CDR3 in DNA: TGTGCCAGCTCCAGCGGGGGCCGGGAGTACTTC.

This clone was seen a few times. The chain is built from TRBV5-1 and TRBJ2-7; D not resolved. The V and J ends lost 3 bases and 0 bases respectively, with 4 bases between them. From germline, CDR1 is SGHRS and CDR2 YFSETQ. The CDR3 runs 12 residues. DNA of the CDR3: TGCGCCAGCAGCTCGAGCTCCTACGAGCAGTACTTC. It specifies CASSSSSYEQYF.

This clone has more than one count but fewer than ten. In DNA, the CDR3 is TGTGCCAGCAGCTTAGAAGCGGGAGGCGCCTACGAGCAGTACTTC. It translates to CASSLEAGGAYEQYF. The rearrangement uses TRBV7-2 and TRBJ2-7, with 9 bases identical to TRBD2. The germline gives CDR1 SGHTA, CDR2 FQGNSA. CDR3 size: 15 residues. The V segment lost 1 base and the J segment 2 bases; nucleotides outside the gene matches: 3.

The gene calls are TRBV21-1 and TRBJ2-1; TRBD1, as called in the table, went unchecked against the DNA. TRBV21-1 is a documented pseudogene. The CDR3 totals 15 residues. The CDR3 sequence: CAGPAGQGRYNEQFF. The CDR3 DNA reads as TGTGCCGGCCCCGCCGGACAGGGTCGCTACAATGAGCAGTTCTTC.

The rearrangement links TRBV5-1 to TRBJ2-4, with D perhaps TRBD2 (6 bases). Looked up from germline, CDR1 is SGHRS and CDR2 is YFSETQ. Trimming removed 2 bases at V and 0 bases at J, with 15 bases between. This CDR3 has 17 residues. DNA for the CDR3: TGCGCCAGCAGCTTCGCGACTAGTCAGCTAGCCAAAAACATTCAGTACTTC. It specifies CASSFATSQLAKNIQYF. Drawing the rest from reference TRBV5-1 and TRBJ2-4, the complete variable domain is KAGVTQTPRYLIKTRGQQVTLSCSPISGHRSVSWYQQTPGQGLQFLFEYFSETQRNKGNFPGRFSGRQFSNSRSEMNVSTLELGDSALYLCASSFATSQLAKNIQYFGAGTRLSVL.

The chain joins TRBV25-1 to TRBJ1-1; possibly TRBD1 for D (5 bases). Trimming took off 0 bases at V and 1 base at J, with 9 bases between the two ends. The CDR3 length is 15 residues. Germline CDR1 MGHDK, CDR2 SYGVNS. The CDR3 spells CASSEYGAANTEAFF. CDR3 nucleotide sequence: TGTGCCAGCAGTGAATATGGGGCGGCGAACACTGAAGCTTTCTTT.

The chain recombines TRBV20-1 with TRBJ2-3, with a possible D match to TRBD1 (5 bases). The CDR3 has 11 residues. The germline V gene encodes CDR1 DFQATT and CDR2 SNEGSKA (reference sequence). CDR3 bases: TGCAGGGGGCGGAATACAGATACGCAGTATTTT. This codes for CRGRNTDTQYF.

In this sample, this clone turned up a few times. V gene TRBV29-1 combines with J gene TRBJ2-3; maybe TRBD2 (5 bases). This CDR3 is 11 amino acids long. CDR1 and CDR2 (germline): SQVTM, ANQGSEA. V lost 5 bases and J lost 5, with 8 bases in between. CDR3 sequence reads: CSVKRGDTQYF. CDR3 DNA sequence: TGCAGCGTTAAACGGGGAGATACGCAGTATTTT.

The chain employs TRBV7-6 and TRBJ2-3; tentative D call: TRBD2 (6 bases). The V and J ends lost 5 bases and 0 bases respectively, with 15 bases between them. Germline V lookup: CDR1 SGHVS, CDR2 FNYEAQ. The CDR3 has 16 amino acids. The CDR3 DNA sequence: TGTGCCAGCAGCCGCAACGGGGGAAGAAGCACAGATACGCAGTATTTT. Its protein product is CASSRNGGRSTDTQYF. Variable domain in full (rest from reference TRBV7-6 and TRBJ2-3): GAGVSQSPRYKVTKRGQDVALRCDPISGHVSLYWYRQALGQGPEFLTYFNYEAQQDKSGLPNDRFSAERPEGSISTLTIQRTEQRDSAMYRCASSRNGGRSTDTQYFGPGTRLTVL.